The present entry profiles one T cell receptor beta chain with its context. Antigen specificity is unknown. CDR1 is SGHAT and CDR2 is FQNNGV in the germline V gene. The ends were cut back, 4 bases at V and 6 bases at J, with 15 bases in the middle. This CDR3 is built from 14 residues. The primer mix had 60 Vbeta and 13 Jbeta primers. Per the original data handling: Approximately 11 million of the approximately 80 million unique TCR beta chains counted in a later analysis were shared. The method was immunoSEQ multiplex PCR; TCRdb's version includes in-frame clones alone and lacks a portion of them. The D gene and trimming were derived from the DNA, and the V and J assignments and clone size from that table. Among approximately 100,000 clones, roughly 71% were seen once, and the ten largest hold around 9.9%. These data are taken from a study of cytomegalovirus exposure and HLA in healthy donors. Broader study findings: It emerged from a later analysis that several of the most significant clusters appeared to be linked to common viral pathogens.

V gene TRBV11-2 combines with J gene TRBJ1-1, with D possibly matching TRBD1 (6 bases). Material for sequencing was PBMCs. This sequence was found in a man aged 40-49 years in good health and CMV-seropositive. CDR3 bases: TGTGCCAGCAGCTCGGGCCAGGGGCGCGCTGAAGCTTTCTTT. It codes for CASSSGQGRAEAFF.